The next 17 T cell receptor beta chains were all read from a single sample in a study of blood T cell repertoires in COVID-19. Produced via immunoSEQ multiplex PCR; TCRdb's table is partial and in-frame only. The profile shows approximately 110,000 clones, more than 80% of them singletons. Source material: peripheral blood. Receptors were obtained from an elderly woman with COVID-19, enrolled during active disease.

The CDR3 protein is CSVGTGGSKNIQYF. In DNA, the CDR3 is TGCAGCGTTGGGACCGGCGGGTCCAAAAACATTCAGTACTTC. The chain carries TRBV29-1 and TRBJ2-4, with D perhaps TRBD2 (5 bases). CDR1 and CDR2 (germline): SQVTM, ANQGSEA. The CDR3 sequence is 14 residues long. V was shortened by 4 bases and J by 2 bases, with 12 bases between the two germline ends.

Note on this clone: The final CDR3 position lacks the conserved phenylalanine or tryptophan, pointing to a likely read error. The DNA is left out, because the CDR3 cannot be placed on it with certainty; the CDR3 is given as TCRdb lists it. The V and J genes are TRBV3-1 (or the pseudogene TRBV3-2) and TRBJ1-1; the table's D gene call, TRBD1, was not cross checked with the DNA. CDR1 and CDR2 (germline): LGHDT, YNNKEL (reference sequence). The CDR3 totals 12 residues, both ends included. The CDR3 loop is CASSQHNTDRVI.

The chain couples TRBV28 to TRBJ1-2; D gene uncertain. The germline CDR1 and CDR2 sequences are MDHEN and SYDVKM. The CDR3 has 14 amino acids. V was pared by 5 bases and J by 1 base, with 11 bases between. The CDR3 region is CASSPTKLNYGYTF. In nucleotides, the CDR3 is TGTGCCAGCAGTCCCACTAAACTTAACTATGGCTACACCTTC.

In nucleotides, the CDR3 is TGTGCCAGCAGCCCTGGGACTAGCGGTACCGGGGAGCTGTTTTTT. It codes for CASSPGTSGTGELFF. The rearrangement uses TRBV3-1 (or the pseudogene TRBV3-2) and TRBJ2-2; 11 bases map to TRBD2. Germline CDR1 LGHDT, CDR2 YNNKEL (reference sequence). CDR3 size: 15 residues. V shed 4 bases, J shed 5 bases, and the junction held 3 bases outside the gene matches.

This chain uses TRBV6-1 with TRBJ2-3; a possible D gene is TRBD1 (5 bases). The CDR3 is 16 residues long. Per the germline V gene, CDR1 is MNHNS and CDR2 is SASEGT. Trimming removed 2 bases at V and 2 bases at J, with 14 bases between. The DNA for the CDR3 is TGTGCCAGCAGTGAATCGACAGCCCGGGCCACAGATACGCAGTATTTT. Protein: CASSESTARATDTQYF.

This sequence joins TRBV19 and TRBJ2-3; 10 nucleotides agree with TRBD2. Germline lookup yields CDR1 LNHDA and CDR2 SQIVND (reference sequence). The CDR3 extends over 16 amino acids. Unmatched junction bases numbered 3, after V lost 2 bases and J lost 1 base. The CDR3 reads CASSITGTSGTDTQYF. DNA of the CDR3: TGTGCCAGTAGTATAACCGGGACTAGCGGCACAGATACGCAGTATTTT.

The chain has TRBV27 and TRBJ1-2, with D possibly TRBD1 on 5 matching bases. Germline assignment: CDR1 MNHEY and CDR2 SMNVEV (reference sequence). The CDR3 runs to 13 residues. Trimming pared 5 bases from V and 4 bases from J, leaving 11 bases between. CDR3 DNA: TGTGCCAGCAGTCCCAACAGGATCTATGGCTACACCTTC. Its protein product is CASSPNRIYGYTF.

The gene calls are TRBV6-5 and TRBJ2-7; TRBD2 agrees at 8 bases. The CDR3 covers 13 residues. After removal of 6 bases from V and 5 bases from J, the junction contained 6 bases not matched to a gene. From germline, CDR1 is MNHEY and CDR2 SVGAGI. The CDR3, as DNA: TGTGCCAGCAGACACCACGGGGGGGACGAGCAGTACTTC. Protein product: CASRHHGGDEQYF.

The chain carries TRBV7-2 and TRBJ2-7; 8 bases agree with TRBD1. This CDR3 has 15 amino acids. V lost 1 base, J lost 4 bases, and 6 bases stayed unmatched. The V gene's germline CDR1 is SGHTA and CDR2 FQGNSA. The CDR3 is CASSLGQGFFYEQYF. The CDR3 nucleotides are TGTGCCAGCAGCTTAGGACAGGGGTTTTTTTACGAGCAGTACTTC.

The genes are TRBV6-2 or TRBV6-3 and TRBJ1-1; 10 bases map to TRBD1. Germline CDR1 MNHEY, CDR2 SVGEGT. The CDR3 totals 14 residues. V lost 4 bases to trimming and J lost 3 bases; unmatched junction nucleotides: 2. The CDR3 here is CASSWDRGDTEAFF. CDR3 nucleotides: TGTGCCAGCAGTTGGGACAGGGGCGACACTGAAGCTTTCTTT.

This chain uses TRBV5-4 with TRBJ1-2; TRBD1 matches 7 bases. The CDR3 extends over 15 amino acids. CDR1 and CDR2 (germline): SGHNT, YYREEE (reference sequence). The ends lost 0 bases at V and 0 bases at J; junction bases unmatched: 2. The CDR3 nucleotides read TGTGCCAGCAGCTTGGACAGGGGTGCTAACTATGGCTACACCTTC. Its translation is CASSLDRGANYGYTF.

As regards this clone: One end of the junction varies from germline; a read error may be responsible. The gene calls are TRBV6-1 and TRBJ1-1; D may be TRBD1 (5 bases). CDR3 size: 14 residues. Germline loops: CDR1 MNHNS, CDR2 SASEGT. The DNA of the CDR3 is TGTGCCAGCGGTGAGACAGATCAGGGCACTGAAGCTTTCTTT. This translates into CASGETDQGTEAFF.

In its sample, this clone was seen a few times. Other DNA sequences in the same sample also yield this CDR3. The V gene is TRBV12-3 or TRBV12-4, the J gene TRBJ2-7, with D unclear. There are 13 residues in the CDR3. V was shortened by 3 bases and J by 0 bases, with 6 bases between the two germline ends. The CDR3 sequence is CASSLGASYEQYF. In DNA form, the CDR3 reads TGTGCCAGCAGTTTGGGCGCCTCCTACGAGCAGTACTTC.

The V and J genes are TRBV25-1 and TRBJ1-1; D possibly corresponds to TRBD1 (6 bases). The germline V and J ends were trimmed by 5 bases and 0 bases, with 13 bases remaining between them. This CDR3 region has 15 residues. The V gene's germline CDR1 is MGHDK and CDR2 SYGVNS. The CDR3 reads CASSLGQLMNTEAFF. CDR3 nucleotide sequence: TGTGCCAGCAGTCTCGGACAGCTCATGAACACTGAAGCTTTCTTT.

This chain uses TRBV5-4 with TRBJ2-7; D might be TRBD1 (5 bases). Per germline, CDR1 SGHNT and CDR2 YYREEE (reference sequence). This CDR3 is 15 amino acids long. Trimming took off 0 bases at V and 0 bases at J, with 10 bases between the two ends. The CDR3 reads CASSLESGNSYEQYF. The CDR3 nucleotides read TGTGCCAGCAGCTTGGAATCAGGGAACTCCTACGAGCAGTACTTC.

The chain links TRBV20-1 to TRBJ2-5; tentative D call: TRBD1 (5 bases). CDR1 and CDR2 (germline): DFQATT, SNEGSKA (reference sequence). The CDR3 is 11 amino acids. The V and J ends lost 5 bases and 3 bases respectively, with 7 bases between them. CDR3 in DNA: TGCAGTGCTTTAGGGGAAGAGACCCAGTACTTC. Amino acids: CSALGEETQYF.

This sequence joins TRBV9 and TRBJ2-5; 9 nucleotides align to TRBD2. CDR3 length equals 17 residues. Looked up from germline, CDR1 is SGDLS and CDR2 is YYNGEE. V shed 0 bases and J 1 base; nucleotides not matched to a gene: 7. The CDR3 reads CASSVAGAGGPQETQYF. The CDR3 region has the DNA TGTGCCAGCAGCGTAGCCGGAGCGGGAGGACCCCAAGAGACCCAGTACTTC. Filled out from reference TRBV9 and TRBJ2-5, the complete variable domain reads DSGVTQTPKHLITATGQRVTLRCSPRSGDLSVYWYQQSLDQGLQFLIQYYNGEERAKGNILERFSAQQFPDLHSELNLSSLELGDSALYFCASSVAGAGGPQETQYFGPGTRLLVL.